A single sample is the source of the 20 T cell receptor beta chains below, sequenced in a study of blood T cell repertoires in COVID-19. TCRdb's copy holds only in-frame clones and misses some; the assay was immunoSEQ multiplex PCR. The sample shows more than 95,000 clones, 80% of them seen only once. The sequenced sample consisted of peripheral blood. These receptors came from a human donor in a cohort sampled during active COVID-19.

The chain links TRBV18 to TRBJ1-4, with D possibly TRBD1 on 5 matching bases. Between the trimmed V and J ends, which lost 8 bases and 8 bases, there was a span of 15 bases. The germline V gene has CDR1 KGHSH and CDR2 LQKENI. The CDR3 extends over 13 amino acids. The chain's CDR3 is CASRVGGVEKLFF. CDR3 bases: TGTGCCAGCCGGGTGGGGGGGGTAGAAAAACTGTTTTTT.

The genes are TRBV5-1 and TRBJ1-4; 8 bases line up with TRBD1. Germline V gene sequence: CDR1 SGHRS, CDR2 YFSETQ. Losses at the gene ends were 5 bases for V and 4 bases for J; bases not matched to a gene: 7. CDR3 length: 15 amino acids. The CDR3 nucleotides read TGCGCCAGCAGGGATGACAGGGGCCATAATGAAAAACTGTTTTTT. It yields the protein CASRDDRGHNEKLFF.

The V call is TRBV3-1 (or the pseudogene TRBV3-2), the J call TRBJ1-6; TRBD1 aligns across 7 bases. Germline CDR1 LGHDT, CDR2 YNNKEL (reference sequence). This CDR3 has 12 amino acids. V was clipped by 2 bases and J by 15 bases; unmatched bases: 4. The CDR3 nucleotides read TGTGCCAGCAGCCAATGGGGACAGCACCTCCACTTT. As protein: CASSQWGQHLHF.

This clone was recorded a few times. The chain links TRBV19 to TRBJ1-5; no reliable D call. Germline V gives CDR1 LNHDA, CDR2 SQIVND (reference sequence). The CDR3 runs 15 residues. The V and J ends lost 5 bases and 3 bases respectively, with 14 bases between them. Here the CDR3 DNA reads TGTGCCAGTAGTTTCGACGGGAAATTCAATCAGCCCCAGCATTTT. Translation: CASSFDGKFNQPQHF.

This sequence joins TRBV28 and TRBJ2-2; no reliable D call. V was shortened by 2 bases and J by 4 bases, with 5 bases between the two germline ends. CDR3 length: 13 amino acids. CDR1 is MDHEN, CDR2 SYDVKM, per germline. The CDR3: CASSLILTGELFF. CDR3 bases: TGTGCCAGCAGTTTAATTCTCACCGGGGAGCTGTTTTTT. Variable domain in full (rest from reference TRBV28 and TRBJ2-2): DVKVTQSSRYLVKRTGEKVFLECVQDMDHENMFWYRQDPGLGLRLIYFSYDVKMKEKGDIPEGYSVSREKKERFSLILESASTNQTSMYLCASSLILTGELFFGEGSRLTVL.

Concerning this clone itself: Different DNA sequences within this sample yield the same CDR3. The V and J genes are TRBV5-6 and TRBJ1-4, with D maybe TRBD1 (5 bases). The germline gives CDR1 SGHDT, CDR2 YYEEEE. Trimming stripped 1 base from V and 5 bases from J, with 9 bases between. The CDR3 contains 14 residues. In DNA, the CDR3 is TGTGCCAGCAGCTTGAGGGGCCCAAATGAAAAACTGTTTTTT. It specifies CASSLRGPNEKLFF.

A word on this clone: At one of its ends the junction is not consistent with the germline gene, which may arise from a read error. The genes are TRBV12-5 and TRBJ2-3; TRBD2 matches at 13 bases. Per germline, CDR1 LGHNT and CDR2 FRNRAP. This CDR3 is built from 16 residues. This CDR3 is CASGLGLAGPPDTQYF. CDR3 in DNA: TGTGCTAGTGGCCTGGGACTAGCGGGACCCCCAGATACGCAATATTTT.

The chain is built from TRBV19 and TRBJ1-2; 8 bases align to TRBD1. CDR1 and CDR2 from the germline V gene are LNHDA and SQIVND (reference sequence). CDR3 length equals 17 residues. The J segment lost 7 bases and the V segment lost 0 bases, leaving 13 bases of the junction unmatched. Here the CDR3 DNA reads TGTGCCAGTAGTATAGAGGGGCGCGGACAGGGATATTCTGGCTACACCTTC. This gives the protein CASSIEGRGQGYSGYTF.

This clone has only a few counts. The chain is built from TRBV27 and TRBJ2-1, with 7 bases identical to TRBD1. The trim removed 4 bases at V and 5 bases at J, leaving 5 bases unmatched. Germline-derived CDR1 and CDR2 are MNHEY and SMNVEV (reference sequence). This CDR3 is 14 amino acids long. CDR3 sequence reads: CASSSLDRDNEQFF. CDR3 bases: TGTGCCAGCAGTTCCTTAGACAGGGACAATGAGCAGTTCTTC.

The chain employs TRBV6-5 and TRBJ1-2, with a possible D match to TRBD1 (6 bases). The CDR3 is 15 amino acids. Germline lookup yields CDR1 MNHEY and CDR2 SVGAGI. V lost 8 bases, J lost 5 bases, and 21 bases lay in between. CDR3 nucleotide sequence: TGTGCCAGCGAGGCCCGACAGGAATCGGCATATGGCTACACCTTC. This gives the protein CASEARQESAYGYTF.

Only one count was recorded for this clone. The V gene is TRBV6-2 or TRBV6-3, the J gene TRBJ1-1; weak D call: TRBD1 (5 bases). The V end was cut by 5 bases, the J end by 1 base, with 8 bases between. The CDR3 has 13 residues. Germline-derived CDR1 and CDR2 are MNHEY and SVGEGT. In DNA form, the CDR3 reads TGTGCCAGCAGTCCAGGACAGAACACTGAAGCTTTCTTT. Amino acid sequence: CASSPGQNTEAFF.

This chain uses TRBV6-6 with TRBJ1-5; D possibly corresponds to TRBD1 (6 bases). In germline, CDR1 is MNHNY, CDR2 SVGAGI (reference sequence). The germline V and J ends were trimmed by 6 bases and 6 bases, with 15 bases remaining between them. The CDR3 is 14 amino acids. DNA of the CDR3: TGTGCCAGCAGGCCACACCAGGGGAGTCAGCCCCAGCATTTT. This codes for CASRPHQGSQPQHF.

This clone has a count of ten or more. The V and J genes are TRBV19 and TRBJ1-5; D may be TRBD1 (6 bases). The length of the CDR3 is 14 residues. V was cut by 4 bases and J by 1 base, with 8 bases left in between. The germline CDR1 and CDR2 sequences are LNHDA and SQIVND (reference sequence). DNA for the CDR3: TGTGCCAGTAGTAACAGGGAAAGCAATCAGCCCCAGCATTTT. Its protein product is CASSNRESNQPQHF.

The chain joins TRBV6-5 to TRBJ1-1; D may be TRBD1 (6 bases). This CDR3 has 13 residues. Trimming removed 2 bases from V and 5 bases from J, with 9 bases in between. Germline CDR1 MNHEY, CDR2 SVGAGI. The CDR3 region has the DNA TGTGCCAGCAGTTACGGGGGCGGTACTGAAGCTTTCTTT. Protein sequence: CASSYGGGTEAFF.

This clone occurred a few times. J is TRBJ1-2 and V is TRBV2; D gene unclear. V dropped 3 bases and J dropped 8 bases, with 7 bases sitting between them. The CDR3 has 11 amino acids. From germline, CDR1 is SNHLY and CDR2 FYNNEI. CDR3 residues: CASSDPSGYTF. CDR3 DNA: TGTGCCAGCAGTGATCCATCCGGCTACACCTTC.

The rearrangement links TRBV11-2 to TRBJ1-4; D gene ambiguous. V lost 3 bases and J lost 4, with 3 bases in between. Per the germline V gene, CDR1 is SGHAT and CDR2 is FQNNGV. This CDR3 comprises 12 residues. The CDR3 coding sequence is TGTGCCAGCAGCTTTCATAATGAAAAACTGTTTTTT. Its translation: CASSFHNEKLFF.

The V call is TRBV2, the J call TRBJ1-1; D remains ambiguous. Germline V lookup: CDR1 SNHLY, CDR2 FYNNEI. This CDR3 is built from 13 residues. V was clipped by 6 bases and J by 1 base, with 9 bases between them. CDR3 sequence (DNA): TGTGCCAGCAGGAGGGTTGGGAACACTGAAGCTTTCTTT. Its protein is CASRRVGNTEAFF.

The CDR3 DNA is TGTGCCAGCAGCTTAAGGGGTGGGAATGAAAAACTGTTTTTT. Translated: CASSLRGGNEKLFF. The chain couples TRBV7-9 to TRBJ1-4; D may be TRBD1 (5 bases). The CDR3 sequence is 14 residues long. Germline CDR1 is SEHNR and CDR2 is FQNEAQ (reference sequence). Between the trimmed V and J ends, which lost 2 bases and 5 bases, there was a span of 9 bases. The full variable domain, completed using reference TRBV7-9 and TRBJ1-4, is DTGVSQNPRHKITKRGQNVTFRCDPISEHNRLYWYRQTLGQGPEFLTYFQNEAQLEKSRLLSDRFSAERPKGSFSTLEIQRTEQGDSAMYLCASSLRGGNEKLFFGSGTQLSVL.

In this sample, this clone turned up once. The CDR3 DNA reads as TGTGCCAGCAGCCCTAGCTTGGGGACCCAGTACTTC. Translated: CASSPSLGTQYF. The genes are TRBV28 and TRBJ2-5; perhaps TRBD2 as D (5 bases). The V gene's germline CDR1 is MDHEN and CDR2 SYDVKM. The CDR3 length is 12 residues. V was pared by 6 bases and J by 7 bases, with 12 bases between.

The rearrangement joins TRBV5-5 to TRBJ2-1; 10 bases map to TRBD2. The CDR3 spans 14 residues. J gave up 8 bases and V 6 bases, and 8 bases lay outside the gene matches. Per the germline V gene, CDR1 is SGHKS and CDR2 is YYEKEE (reference sequence). CDR3 bases: TGTGCCAGCATCCGGACTAGCGGTTCGGATGAGCAGTTCTTC. Protein: CASIRTSGSDEQFF.